Listed here are 29 T cell receptor beta chains from one sample, sequenced in a study of blood T cell repertoires in COVID-19. Clones were sequenced by immunoSEQ multiplex PCR, and TCRdb holds only the in-frame ones, with some missing. The top ten hold approximately 0.3% of the sample, which has 650,000 to 800,000 clones, more than 80% seen once. Sequencing was carried out using peripheral blood. Every receptor here comes from a woman under 30 with acute or convalescent COVID-19.

The chain links TRBV18 to TRBJ1-2; possibly TRBD1 for D (5 bases). The CDR3 has 13 residues. Germline V gene sequence: CDR1 KGHSH, CDR2 LQKENI. With 4 bases removed from V and 5 bases from J, the gap between germline ends came to 11 bases. The CDR3 region has the DNA TGTGCCAGCTCACTCGGGACTGCTTATGGCTACACCTTC. This codes for CASSLGTAYGYTF.

The chain is built from TRBV20-1 and TRBJ1-6; D remains unclear. Trimming pared 3 bases from V and 0 bases from J, leaving 12 bases between. Germline CDR1 DFQATT, CDR2 SNEGSKA (reference sequence). The CDR3 is made up of 16 amino acids. This CDR3 reads CSASGYGSSYNSPLHF. The CDR3 DNA is TGCAGTGCTAGTGGGTACGGTAGCTCCTATAATTCACCCCTCCACTTT.

The chain has TRBV7-2 and TRBJ1-6, with 7 bases lining up with TRBD1. The germline CDR1 and CDR2 sequences are SGHTA and FQGNSA. The CDR3 contains 17 residues. V was clipped by 4 bases and J by 7 bases; unmatched bases: 13. The CDR3 nucleotides are TGTGCCAGCAGCTCCAAAACAGGGGTCGTGGGGAATTCACCCCTCCACTTT. Translated, it gives CASSSKTGVVGNSPLHF.

This clone was seen only once. The chain employs TRBV5-1 and TRBJ2-3; 7 bases align to TRBD1. V trimming: 4 bases; J trimming: 2 bases; junction bases outside the gene matches: 4. The CDR3 has 14 amino acids. CDR1 and CDR2 (germline): SGHRS, YFSETQ. The CDR3 here is CASSRDSYTDTQYF. CDR3 nucleotide sequence: TGCGCCAGCAGCCGGGACAGCTACACAGATACGCAGTATTTT.

V is TRBV9 and J is TRBJ2-7; 11 nucleotides agree with TRBD2. V shed 4 bases, J shed 2 bases, and the junction held 5 bases outside the gene matches. The CDR3 runs 15 residues. Germline loops: CDR1 SGDLS, CDR2 YYNGEE. CDR3 in amino acids: CASSPGTSGAYEQYF. CDR3 DNA: TGTGCCAGCAGCCCAGGGACTAGCGGAGCCTACGAGCAGTACTTC.

The gene calls are TRBV6-1 and TRBJ1-2; D uncertain. CDR3 length: 13 amino acids. The germline CDR1 and CDR2 sequences are MNHNS and SASEGT. V lost 1 base to trimming and J lost 8 bases, with 11 bases between them. The CDR3 region is CASSEEQFIGYTF. The CDR3 DNA reads TGTGCCAGCAGTGAAGAACAGTTCATCGGCTACACCTTC.

This sequence joins TRBV2 and TRBJ2-2; D is perhaps TRBD2 (5 bases). CDR3 size: 12 residues. Germline V gene data show CDR1 as SNHLY and CDR2 as FYNNEI. Trimming took 6 bases from V and 6 from J, leaving 8 bases between them. The CDR3 is CASRRAAGELFF. The CDR3 nucleotides read TGTGCCAGCAGGAGAGCGGCCGGGGAGCTGTTTTTT.

V usage is TRBV27 and J usage is TRBJ2-3; the D is unclear. V lost 3 bases to trimming and J lost 2 bases, with 6 bases between them. The CDR3 consists of 13 residues. CDR1 and CDR2 from the germline V gene are MNHEY and SMNVEV (reference sequence). The CDR3 DNA sequence: TGTGCCAGCAGTTTCCCAGACACAGATACGCAGTATTTT. This codes for CASSFPDTDTQYF.

The V and J genes are TRBV29-1 and TRBJ1-2; tentative D call: TRBD1 (6 bases). The CDR3 is made up of 15 amino acids. Germline V gene data show CDR1 as SQVTM and CDR2 as ANQGSEA. Trimming took 6 bases from V and 7 from J, leaving 24 bases between them. CDR3 in amino acids: CSVTGGPQGPPGYTF. CDR3 DNA sequence: TGCAGCGTGACCGGTGGGCCACAGGGCCCCCCTGGCTACACCTTC.

Worth noting for this clone: Other DNA variants within this sample encode the same CDR3. The rearrangement joins TRBV19 to TRBJ1-2, with TRBD1 matching 8 bases. CDR1 and CDR2 (germline): LNHDA, SQIVND (reference sequence). Unmatched junction bases numbered 5, after V lost 4 bases and J lost 4 bases. The CDR3 contains 14 residues. The CDR3 coding sequence is TGTGCCAGTAGTACCGGACAGGGAGGCTATGGCTACACCTTC. Its protein product is CASSTGQGGYGYTF. Looking up the rest from reference TRBV19 and TRBJ1-2 gives the full variable domain: DGGITQSPKYLFRKEGQNVTLSCEQNLNHDAMYWYRQDPGQGLRLIYYSQIVNDFQKGDIAEGYSVSREKKESFPLTVTSAQKNPTAFYLCASSTGQGGYGYTFGSGTRLTVV.

This rearrangement joins TRBV6-5 to TRBJ1-2; 9 bases align to TRBD1. The CDR3 has 15 amino acids. Germline assignment: CDR1 MNHEY and CDR2 SVGAGI. V shed 6 bases and J 6 bases; nucleotides not matched to a gene: 11. The CDR3 nucleotides read TGTGCCAGCAGCTACGCAGACAGGGGGGGAAATGGCTACACCTTC. Residues: CASSYADRGGNGYTF.

The rearrangement links TRBV5-1 to TRBJ2-7; perhaps TRBD2 as D (6 bases). This CDR3 has 14 amino acids. Trimming pared 4 bases from V and 3 bases from J, leaving 14 bases between. Germline CDR1 SGHRS, CDR2 YFSETQ. CDR3: CASSAGTLDYEQYF. The CDR3 bases are TGCGCCAGCAGCGCCGGGACTTTAGACTACGAGCAGTACTTC.

The rearrangement links TRBV27 to TRBJ1-5, with D possibly TRBD1 on 6 matching bases. The germline gives CDR1 MNHEY, CDR2 SMNVEV (reference sequence). V was cut by 5 bases and J by 3 bases, with 17 bases left in between. The CDR3 runs to 16 residues. The CDR3 coding sequence is TGTGCCAGCAGTCCCCAGACAGGTAGGGTCAATCAGCCCCAGCATTTT. As protein: CASSPQTGRVNQPQHF.

The chain combines TRBV6-5 with TRBJ1-2; D gene ambiguous. Germline V gene sequence: CDR1 MNHEY, CDR2 SVGAGI. V was clipped by 0 bases and J by 2 bases, with 10 bases between them. This CDR3 contains 15 residues. CDR3 coding DNA: TGTGCCAGCAGTTACTCGAATTCCGGGAACTATGGCTACACCTTC. Its translation: CASSYSNSGNYGYTF.

The rearrangement links TRBV12-3 or TRBV12-4 to TRBJ1-2; possible D gene TRBD1, 5 bases. The CDR3 contains 12 residues. Trimming took off 6 bases at V and 8 bases at J, with 13 bases between the two ends. CDR3 nucleotides: TGTGCCAGCAGCCTGGGGCTGGGGGGCTACACCTTC. Translating gives CASSLGLGGYTF.

This chain connects TRBV14 to TRBJ2-7, with 7 bases matching TRBD1. The CDR3 is 14 residues long. Germline V gene lookup returns CDR1 SGHDN and CDR2 FVKESK. The junction had 6 bases not matched to a gene; V was cut back by 4 bases and J by 3 bases. The CDR3 sequence is CASSPRGGSYEQYF. DNA for the CDR3: TGTGCCAGCAGCCCTAGAGGGGGCAGCTACGAGCAGTACTTC.

J is TRBJ1-4 and V is TRBV28; 7 bases are shared with TRBD1. CDR1 and CDR2 (germline): MDHEN, SYDVKM. The V and J ends lost 5 bases and 0 bases, in that order; junction bases with no gene match: 9. The CDR3 is 17 residues long. This chain's CDR3 is CASSLVKQGTTNEKLFF. Written as DNA, the CDR3 is TGTGCCAGCAGTCTAGTAAAACAGGGGACAACTAATGAAAAACTGTTTTTT.

The genes are TRBV3-1 (or the pseudogene TRBV3-2) and TRBJ2-2; 8 bases line up with TRBD2. Trimming at V came to 3 bases and at J to 5 bases, leaving 5 bases not matched to a gene. The CDR3 covers 15 residues. Germline-derived CDR1 and CDR2 are LGHDT and YNNKEL (reference sequence). In DNA form, the CDR3 reads TGTGCCAGCAGCCAGGCGGGGGGTTCGACCGGGGAGCTGTTTTTT. Its protein product is CASSQAGGSTGELFF.

This chain uses TRBV24-1 with TRBJ1-2; 7 bases match TRBD1. V shed 7 bases, J shed 0 bases, and the junction held 13 bases outside the gene matches. CDR1 is KGHDR and CDR2 is SFDVKD in the germline V gene. CDR3 size: 17 residues. The CDR3 DNA reads as TGTGCCACCAGGGGAAGTCAGGGGGGAGGAACTAACTATGGCTACACCTTC. Its translation is CATRGSQGGGTNYGYTF.

The chain employs TRBV3-1 (or the pseudogene TRBV3-2) and TRBJ2-7; no definite D call. V was cut by 1 base and J by 0 bases, with 7 bases left in between. This CDR3 is built from 14 residues. The germline V gene has CDR1 LGHDT and CDR2 YNNKEL (reference sequence). The CDR3 region has the DNA TGTGCCAGCAGCCAAGCCCCAGTCTCCTACGAGCAGTACTTC. Its protein is CASSQAPVSYEQYF.

The J gene is TRBJ1-1, the V gene TRBV21-1. TRBV21-1 is an annotated pseudogene. This CDR3 region has 15 residues. CDR3 in amino acids: CASSNEWRKNTEAFF. The CDR3 DNA sequence: TGTGCCAGCAGCAACGAATGGCGGAAGAACACTGAAGCTTTCTTT.

This clone has a handful of counts. CDR3 nucleotide sequence: TGTGCCAGCAAGGAGGTAGGGACAGGAGACTACGAGCAGTACTTC. Translating it yields CASKEVGTGDYEQYF. The chain has TRBV6-5 and TRBJ2-7; TRBD1 matches at 8 bases. The V gene end was trimmed by 7 bases and the J gene end by 3 bases; junction bases not matched to a gene: 11. The CDR3 is made up of 15 amino acids. Germline-derived CDR1 and CDR2 are MNHEY and SVGAGI.

The V and J genes are TRBV20-1 and TRBJ2-7; 10 bases match TRBD2. The CDR3 runs 15 residues. Germline CDR1 is DFQATT and CDR2 is SNEGSKA (reference sequence). The ends lost 3 bases at V and 1 base at J; junction bases unmatched: 6. CDR3 nucleotides: TGCAGTGCTAGTAACCTAGCGGGGGAATCCTACGAGCAGTACTTC. This sequence encodes CSASNLAGESYEQYF.

The chain recombines TRBV3-1 (or the pseudogene TRBV3-2) with TRBJ1-2; D perhaps matches TRBD1 (5 bases). The CDR3 consists of 13 residues. Germline CDR1 is LGHDT and CDR2 is YNNKEL (reference sequence). Trimming took 3 bases from V and 8 from J, leaving 13 bases between them. The CDR3 DNA sequence: TGTGCCAGCAGCCATGTCGGGGGAAAAGGCTACACCTTC. Translating gives CASSHVGGKGYTF.

The chain carries TRBV7-2 and TRBJ1-3; D is ambiguous. Deletions cut 2 bases from V and 3 bases from J, with 8 bases between. CDR3 size: 14 residues. The germline V gene encodes CDR1 SGHTA and CDR2 FQGNSA. CDR3 sequence reads: CASSLQVFGNTIYF. The CDR3 DNA reads TGTGCCAGCAGCTTACAGGTTTTTGGAAACACCATATATTTT.

This clone was picked up one time. J is TRBJ1-3 and V is TRBV28, with 7 bases identical to TRBD1. From germline, CDR1 is MDHEN and CDR2 SYDVKM. The trim removed 6 bases at V and 2 bases at J, leaving 1 base unmatched. This CDR3 contains 13 residues. The DNA for the CDR3 is TGTGCCAGCAGGACAGGGACTGGAAACACCATATATTTT. Protein product: CASRTGTGNTIYF.

The rearrangement links TRBV21-1 to TRBJ1-4. TRBV21-1 is a documented pseudogene. The CDR3 totals 19 residues. The CDR3 coding sequence is TGTGCCAGCAGTCCCCCAAGGCGGATTCACTCCTATACTAATGAAAAACTGTTTTTT. This gives the protein CASSPPRRIHSYTNEKLFF.

The chain links TRBV24-1 to TRBJ2-2; 8 nucleotides agree with TRBD2. Germline CDR1 and CDR2: KGHDR and SFDVKD. The J segment lost 2 bases and the V segment lost 3 bases, leaving 4 bases of the junction unmatched. This CDR3 has 16 residues. The DNA for the CDR3 is TGTGCCACCAGTGATACGCGGGGGGCCAACACCGGGGAGCTGTTTTTT. Translating gives CATSDTRGANTGELFF.

The CDR3 sequence: CASSYSGTSVSTDTQYF. The CDR3 DNA reads TGTGCCAGCAGTTACTCGGGCACTAGCGTAAGCACAGATACGCAGTATTTT. The chain combines TRBV6-2 or TRBV6-3 with TRBJ2-3, with TRBD2 matching 7 bases. The germline gives CDR1 MNHEY, CDR2 SVGEGT. The CDR3 is 17 amino acids. V shed 0 bases, J shed 0 bases, and the junction held 6 bases outside the gene matches.